This T cell receptor beta chain is from a study of blood T cell repertoires in COVID-19. Background on the study: There were acute and convalescent COVID-19 samples, and they came from the United States, Italy and Spain.

Produced via immunoSEQ multiplex PCR; TCRdb's table is partial and in-frame only. The table lists around 280,000 clones, 70% to 90% of them singletons. Germline V lookup: CDR1 LNHNV, CDR2 YYDKDF (reference sequence). The CDR3 contains 13 residues. The V gene lost 0 bases and the J gene lost 9 bases, with 11 bases spanning the gap. Material for sequencing was peripheral blood. The chain couples TRBV15 to TRBJ1-2; D is unresolved. The sequence was obtained from a woman in her 30s who had recovered from COVID-19. CDR3 nucleotide sequence: TGTGCCACCAGCAGAGATAATGCGGGCAGCTACACCTTC. Translated: CATSRDNAGSYTF.